This T cell receptor beta chain was documented in a study of beta chain features in type 1 diabetes. Overall study: Regarding age, gender and cell yields, patients proved similar to healthy donors.

Around 120 mL of blood, on average, came from one heparinised draw per donor. The sample holds a few counts of this clone. Its target is unknown. TCRB transcripts that were expressed got sequenced, as all of the isolated RNA had been reverse transcribed. TCRdb keeps only in-frame clones here, not all; method: immunoSEQ multiplex PCR. The sample consists of 45,000 to 60,000 clones, about 64% of them appearing once. The CDR3 spans 14 residues. With 5 bases removed from V and 6 bases from J, the gap between germline ends came to 16 bases. CDR1 and CDR2 (germline): MNHEY, SVGAGI. Study conclusions and caveats: A moderate, significant TCRB CDR3 shortening appeared in type 1 diabetes across four CD4+ subsets. Over-representation of high TCR-expressing cells was a possible consequence of cDNA sequencing. Insertion counts at VDJ junctions were lower in type 1 diabetes patients, who also showed more deletions there.

This chain connects TRBV6-5 to TRBJ2-5, with D possibly TRBD1 on 6 matching bases. The clonotype comes from a woman under 40 with type 1 diabetes. The sample consisted of stem cell memory CD4+ T cells from blood. The CDR3 region is CASSDRDRLQTQYF. The CDR3 nucleotides read TGTGCCAGCAGTGACCGTGACAGGTTACAGACCCAGTACTTC.